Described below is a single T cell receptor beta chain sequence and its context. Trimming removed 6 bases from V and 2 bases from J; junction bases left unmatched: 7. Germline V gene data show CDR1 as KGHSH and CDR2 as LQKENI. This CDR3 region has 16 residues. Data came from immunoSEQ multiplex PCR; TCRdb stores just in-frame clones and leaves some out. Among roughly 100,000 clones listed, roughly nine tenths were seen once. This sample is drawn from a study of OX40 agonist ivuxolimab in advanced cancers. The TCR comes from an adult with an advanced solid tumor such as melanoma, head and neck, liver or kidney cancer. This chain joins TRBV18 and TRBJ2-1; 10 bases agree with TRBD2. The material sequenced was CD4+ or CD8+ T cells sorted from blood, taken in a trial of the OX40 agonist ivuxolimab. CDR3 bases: TGTGCCAGCTCCCGAACTAGCGGGGACCCCTACAATGAGCAGTTCTTC. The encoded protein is CASSRTSGDPYNEQFF.